This TCR beta chain was observed in a study of blood T cell repertoires in COVID-19. Participants, roughly 18 to 90 years old, spanned 25 or so US areas. This clone was detected only once. Per the original methods: Nucleated cell number was recorded as an estimate derived from reference gene primer amplification. Clones were sequenced by immunoSEQ multiplex PCR, and TCRdb holds only the in-frame ones, with some missing. Clone size and the V and J calls come from that table; the DNA yielded D and trimming. The data show a few hundred thousand clones, over 75% seen once. This receptor was identified in a man aged 30 to 39 who had recovered from COVID-19. The sample taken for sequencing was PBMCs or T cells enriched from blood (not recorded which).

The CDR3 DNA sequence: TGTGCCAGCAGCTTGTCCAGGGTCACGGATACGCAGTATTTT. Its protein is CASSLSRVTDTQYF. V gene TRBV2 combines with J gene TRBJ2-3, with a possible D match to TRBD1 (5 bases). The CDR3 length is 14 residues. Germline lookup yields CDR1 SNHLY and CDR2 FYNNEI. Trimming left V 6 bases short and J 6 bases short, with 16 bases between.